A single sample is the source of the 30 T cell receptor beta chains below, sequenced in a study of shared clonotypes between healthy human individuals. Profiling relied on immunoSEQ multiplex PCR, and the TCRdb table lists in-frame clones only, not all of them. The sample consists of about 800,000 clones, about 96% of them appearing once. Only CD45RO-negative cells positively selected for CCR7 counted as naive CD8 cells, so terminally differentiated effector memory CD45RA+ cells were excluded. Sample: naive CD8+ T cells sorted from blood. These TCRs come from a man aged 30 to 45 in good health.

This chain joins TRBV9 and TRBJ1-4; 9 bases align to TRBD1. Losses at the gene ends were 4 bases for V and 6 bases for J; bases not matched to a gene: 4. The CDR3 is 14 amino acids. Germline lookup yields CDR1 SGDLS and CDR2 YYNGEE. CDR3 sequence reads: CASSSDRGHEKLFF. CDR3 nucleotide sequence: TGTGCCAGCAGCTCGGACAGGGGCCATGAAAAACTGTTTTTT. Complete variable domain (other parts from reference TRBV9 and TRBJ1-4): DSGVTQTPKHLITATGQRVTLRCSPRSGDLSVYWYQQSLDQGLQFLIQYYNGEERAKGNILERFSAQQFPDLHSELNLSSLELGDSALYFCASSSDRGHEKLFFGSGTQLSVL.

The chain couples TRBV7-9 to TRBJ1-3; D gene ambiguous. The V end lost 3 bases, the J end lost 6 bases, and 6 bases lay between the germline ends. Germline assignment: CDR1 SEHNR and CDR2 FQNEAQ (reference sequence). The CDR3 length is 12 residues. The CDR3 region has the DNA TGTGCCAGCAGCTTCGGGGAAAACACCATATATTTT. Protein product: CASSFGENTIYF.

This clone was counted once. This sequence joins TRBV4-1 and TRBJ2-7; no clear D gene. The CDR3 totals 13 residues. V lost 4 bases, J lost 5 bases, and 12 bases lay in between. Germline values: CDR1 MGHRA, CDR2 YSYEKL. The CDR3 nucleotides are TGCGCCAGCAGCCCTCTACTCTTGGACGAGCAGTACTTC. Its translation is CASSPLLLDEQYF.

The J gene is TRBJ2-7, the V gene TRBV27, with TRBD1 identical over 10 bases. This CDR3 has 14 amino acids. V gave up 1 base and J gave up 5 bases; unmatched junction bases: 2. Looked up from germline, CDR1 is MNHEY and CDR2 is SMNVEV (reference sequence). For the CDR3, the DNA is TGTGCCAGCAGTTTATGGGACAGGGGCAACGAGCAGTACTTC. Translation: CASSLWDRGNEQYF.

This clone was counted once. CDR3 loop: CASSLIGLGANEQFF. The CDR3, as DNA: TGTGCCAGCAGCTTGATCGGGCTAGGGGCTAATGAGCAGTTCTTC. The chain couples TRBV5-4 to TRBJ2-1, with D tentatively TRBD1 (5 bases). The length of the CDR3 is 15 residues. The germline gives CDR1 SGHNT, CDR2 YYREEE (reference sequence). Trimming took off 1 base at V and 7 bases at J, with 15 bases between the two ends.

This rearrangement joins TRBV19 to TRBJ2-1, with D perhaps TRBD2 (5 bases). CDR3 length equals 13 residues. Germline V CDR1 and CDR2: LNHDA, SQIVND (reference sequence). The germline V and J ends were trimmed by 1 base and 9 bases, with 10 bases remaining between them. The CDR3 region has the DNA TGTGCCAGTAGTATAGGTGGGCGGGTTGAGCAGTTCTTC. Amino acids: CASSIGGRVEQFF.

The chain is built from TRBV2 and TRBJ2-1; TRBD2 matches at 11 bases. CDR1 is SNHLY and CDR2 is FYNNEI in the germline V gene. The CDR3 is 15 amino acids. V gave up 6 bases and J gave up 5 bases; unmatched junction bases: 6. The CDR3 DNA reads TGTGCCAGCAGGAAGACTAGCGGGGAAAACAATGAGCAGTTCTTC. Translating gives CASRKTSGENNEQFF.

The chain employs TRBV11-2 and TRBJ1-1; D gene ambiguous. This CDR3 contains 16 residues. V was trimmed by 0 bases and J by 5 bases, leaving 16 bases between them. CDR1 and CDR2 (germline): SGHAT, FQNNGV. Here the CDR3 reads CASSLDALAGSTEAFF. CDR3 DNA sequence: TGTGCCAGCAGCTTAGACGCCCTGGCGGGTTCAACTGAAGCTTTCTTT.

The rearrangement joins TRBV6-1 to TRBJ1-5; D call uncertain. CDR3 size: 18 residues. Germline V gives CDR1 MNHNS, CDR2 SASEGT. V gave up 0 bases and J gave up 0 bases, with 15 bases separating them. The CDR3: CASSEAVGRVDSNQPQHF. CDR3 in DNA: TGTGCCAGCAGTGAAGCTGTGGGTCGGGTCGATAGCAATCAGCCCCAGCATTTT.

CDR3 bases: TGTGCCAGCTCCCACCGGGGGGAGGGTCCCTACGAGCAGTACTTC. It yields the protein CASSHRGEGPYEQYF. The chain recombines TRBV5-6 with TRBJ2-7; TRBD2 matches at 7 bases. The V gene's germline CDR1 is SGHDT and CDR2 YYEEEE. The J segment lost 2 bases and the V segment lost 7 bases, leaving 12 bases of the junction unmatched. The CDR3 loop spans 15 amino acids.

CDR3 residues: CASAAGVAYGYTF. The CDR3, as DNA: TGTGCCAGCGCGGCGGGGGTGGCCTATGGCTACACCTTC. The chain carries TRBV25-1 and TRBJ1-2, with D possibly TRBD1 on 5 matching bases. Germline CDR1 MGHDK, CDR2 SYGVNS. V was pared by 8 bases and J by 4 bases, with 14 bases between. This CDR3 has 13 amino acids.

V is TRBV7-2 and J is TRBJ1-4; 10 bases fit TRBD1. Trimming cost V 4 bases and J 8 bases; bases outside gene matches: 7. The germline gives CDR1 SGHTA, CDR2 FQGNSA. CDR3 length: 15 residues. The CDR3 DNA reads TGTGCCAGCAGCTCCCGGGACAGGGGCATCGAAAAACTGTTTTTT. Translating gives CASSSRDRGIEKLFF.

The V and J genes are TRBV28 and TRBJ2-1, with 9 bases fitting TRBD2. This CDR3 has 15 residues. Germline CDR1 and CDR2: MDHEN and SYDVKM. The CDR3 coding sequence is TGTGTTTCGAGCGGGAGGTCCTTTTTCCACAATGAGCAGTTCTTC. Translation gives CVSSGRSFFHNEQFF.

This sequence joins TRBV27 and TRBJ2-7; D is unclear. The germline CDR1 and CDR2 sequences are MNHEY and SMNVEV (reference sequence). The ends were cut back, 2 bases at V and 0 bases at J, with 8 bases in the middle. The CDR3 spans 14 residues. The CDR3 sequence: CASSLISTSYEQYF. CDR3 in DNA: TGTGCCAGCAGTTTAATATCCACCTCCTACGAGCAGTACTTC.

This chain links TRBV27 with TRBJ2-2; TRBD1 matches at 9 bases. The CDR3 spans 15 residues. Germline-derived CDR1 and CDR2 are MNHEY and SMNVEV (reference sequence). V trimming: 4 bases; J trimming: 5 bases; junction bases outside the gene matches: 5. CDR3 sequence: CASSSGQGWTGELFF. The CDR3 coding sequence is TGTGCCAGCAGTTCCGGACAGGGGTGGACCGGGGAGCTGTTTTTT.

The chain has TRBV28 and TRBJ1-5, with D possibly matching TRBD1 (5 bases). The V and J ends lost 3 bases and 3 bases respectively, with 21 bases between them. The CDR3 sequence is 18 residues long. CDR1 and CDR2 from the germline V gene are MDHEN and SYDVKM. Here the CDR3 reads CASSFSVREITTNQPQHF. The CDR3 bases are TGTGCCAGCAGTTTCTCTGTCAGGGAAATTACAACCAATCAGCCCCAGCATTTT.

The genes are TRBV7-9 and TRBJ1-4, with D perhaps matching TRBD1 (5 bases). The length of the CDR3 is 12 residues. Looked up from germline, CDR1 is SEHNR and CDR2 is FQNEAQ (reference sequence). Trimming stripped 7 bases from V and 6 bases from J, with 9 bases between. The CDR3 protein is CASTGPDEKLFF. CDR3 DNA sequence: TGTGCCAGCACGGGGCCGGATGAAAAACTGTTTTTT.

This sequence joins TRBV15 and TRBJ2-2; D gene ambiguous. Germline V gives CDR1 LNHNV, CDR2 YYDKDF (reference sequence). The CDR3 spans 13 residues. The V end lost 0 bases, the J end lost 3 bases, and 2 bases lay between the germline ends. Written as DNA, the CDR3 is TGTGCCACCAGCAGAGAGCACACCGGGGAGCTGTTTTTT. It yields the protein CATSREHTGELFF. The variable domain in full, completed from reference TRBV15 and TRBJ2-2, reads DAMVIQNPRYQVTQFGKPVTLSCSQTLNHNVMYWYQQKSSQAPKLLFHYYDKDFNNEADTPDNFQSRRPNTSFCFLDIRSPGLGDTAMYLCATSREHTGELFFGEGSRLTVL.

The chain joins TRBV7-9 to TRBJ1-3; unclear D gene. Deletions cut 8 bases from V and 2 bases from J, with 13 bases between. This CDR3 comprises 14 residues. Germline V gene sequence: CDR1 SEHNR, CDR2 FQNEAQ (reference sequence). The CDR3 protein is CASGKQGPGNTIYF. The DNA of the CDR3 is TGTGCCAGCGGCAAACAAGGCCCTGGAAACACCATATATTTT.

V usage is TRBV3-2 and J usage is TRBJ2-7; the table's D call, TRBD2, was not checked against the DNA. TRBV3-2 is a known pseudogene. The CDR3 sequence is 8 residues long. As DNA, the CDR3 is TGTGCCAGCAGCCACCGGTACTTC. This encodes CASSHRYF.

The chain is built from TRBV7-9 and TRBJ2-1; 7 nucleotides align to TRBD1. The germline V gene encodes CDR1 SEHNR and CDR2 FQNEAQ (reference sequence). The CDR3 extends over 15 amino acids. The V and J ends lost 0 bases and 2 bases, in that order; junction bases with no gene match: 1. CDR3 in amino acids: CASSLATGTYNEQFF. CDR3 nucleotides: TGTGCCAGCAGCTTAGCGACAGGGACCTACAATGAGCAGTTCTTC.

This chain connects TRBV7-9 to TRBJ1-2; D unclear. The V gene lost 0 bases and the J gene lost 3 bases, with 11 bases spanning the gap. There are 15 residues in the CDR3. Per the germline V gene, CDR1 is SEHNR and CDR2 is FQNEAQ (reference sequence). In nucleotides, the CDR3 is TGTGCCAGCAGCTTAGCGGCAACAGAGCACTATGGCTACACCTTC. Amino acid sequence: CASSLAATEHYGYTF. The full variable domain, rest sourced from reference TRBV7-9 and TRBJ1-2, is DTGVSQNPRHKITKRGQNVTFRCDPISEHNRLYWYRQTLGQGPEFLTYFQNEAQLEKSRLLSDRFSAERPKGSFSTLEIQRTEQGDSAMYLCASSLAATEHYGYTFGSGTRLTVV.

The V call is TRBV12-2, the J call TRBJ1-2; the table's D call TRBD1 went unverified against the DNA. TRBV12-2 is marked as a pseudogene. CDR3 length: 14 residues. DNA of the CDR3: TGTGCAAGTCGCTCCTACCGGGACATCTATGGCTACACCTTC. It translates to CASRSYRDIYGYTF.

About this clone: One junction end does not reproduce the germline sequence, and a read error may be involved. J is TRBJ1-3 and V is TRBV7-7, with D hard to call. Looked up from germline, CDR1 is SSHAT and CDR2 is FNYEAQ (reference sequence). The CDR3 length is 13 residues. The chain's CDR3 is CASSLDAGNTIYF. CDR3 DNA sequence: TGTGCTAGCAGCTTAGACGCTGGAAACACCATATATTTT. Using reference TRBV7-7 and TRBJ1-3 for the parts outside the CDR3, the full variable domain is GAGVSQSPRYKVTKRGQDVTLRCDPISSHATLYWYQQALGQGPEFLTYFNYEAQPDKSGLPSDRFSAERPEGSISTLTIQRTEQRDSAMYRCASSLDAGNTIYFGEGSWLTVV.

The CDR3 region is CATAAGYNEQFF. DNA for the CDR3: TGCGCCACCGCGGCGGGTTACAATGAGCAGTTCTTC. The chain is built from TRBV10-2 and TRBJ2-1; tentative D call: TRBD2 (5 bases). CDR1 is WSHSY and CDR2 is SAAADI in the germline V gene. The CDR3 loop spans 12 amino acids. V lost 10 bases and J lost 4, with 11 bases in between.

This sequence joins TRBV6-5 and TRBJ2-3; D uncertain. Trimming pared 6 bases from V and 5 bases from J, leaving 12 bases between. The germline gives CDR1 MNHEY, CDR2 SVGAGI. This CDR3 has 13 residues. DNA for the CDR3: TGTGCCAGCAGCCCCACCAAAGTAGATACGCAGTATTTT. Translation: CASSPTKVDTQYF.

This sequence joins TRBV30 and TRBJ1-1; D perhaps matches TRBD1 (6 bases). The V gene lost 3 bases and the J gene lost 1 base, with 18 bases spanning the gap. The CDR3 length is 16 residues. CDR1 is GTSNPN and CDR2 is SVGIG in the germline V gene (reference sequence). The CDR3 nucleotides read TGTGCCTGGAGCCTACGGGGGGGCGCCTGGAACACTGAAGCTTTCTTT. Translation: CAWSLRGGAWNTEAFF.

The chain carries TRBV7-2 and TRBJ1-3; 8 bases fit TRBD1. The V gene end was trimmed by 5 bases and the J gene end by 2 bases; junction bases not matched to a gene: 5. CDR3 length: 15 residues. Germline-derived CDR1 and CDR2 are SGHTA and FQGNSA. The CDR3 DNA reads as TGTGCCAGCAGCGCCTCAGGGGGCACTGGAAACACCATATATTTT. As protein: CASSASGGTGNTIYF.

V gene TRBV2 combines with J gene TRBJ2-1; 7 bases fit TRBD2. The V and J ends lost 5 bases and 8 bases, in that order; junction bases with no gene match: 18. CDR1 SNHLY and CDR2 FYNNEI come from the germline V gene. CDR3 length equals 17 residues. CDR3 region: CASSRHLIGAGADEQFF. The CDR3 bases are TGTGCCAGCAGTAGACACCTAATCGGGGCGGGAGCCGATGAGCAGTTCTTC. The full variable domain, in which reference TRBV2 and TRBJ2-1 provide the parts outside the CDR3, is EPEVTQTPSHQVTQMGQEVILRCVPISNHLYFYWYRQILGQKVEFLVSFYNNEISEKSEIFDDQFSVERPDGSNFTLKIRSTKLEDSAMYFCASSRHLIGAGADEQFFGPGTRLTVL.

Notes on this clone: Additional DNA sequences in this sample encode the identical CDR3. The CDR3 loop reads CASSFLGGDQPQHF. Here the CDR3 DNA reads TGTGCCAGCAGTTTCCTGGGAGGGGATCAGCCCCAGCATTTT. The V gene is TRBV27, the J gene TRBJ1-5, with a tentative D call TRBD1 (5 bases). Germline CDR1 and CDR2: MNHEY and SMNVEV (reference sequence). Trimming cost V 3 bases and J 5 bases, with 11 bases left between them. CDR3 length equals 14 residues.